The entry below describes one T cell receptor (beta chain). The antigen remains unidentified. The germline V gene encodes CDR1 LNHNV and CDR2 YYDKDF (reference sequence). The CDR3 totals 16 residues. Trimming removed 0 bases from V and 9 bases from J; junction bases left unmatched: 9. This entry is derived from a study of T cells in Graves' hyperthyroidism and ophthalmopathy. The source material, RNA transcripts, was used to amplify TCR beta CDR3 regions. HTBI primers were used for first-round RT-PCR of the TCR CDR3. One entry per CDR3 protein results from TCRdb running MiXCR on the multiplex PCR reads. Among 540,000 or so distinct CDR3 sequences, about a sixth were seen once, and the ten largest hold under 8%. Study findings and constraints: Researchers report that a 13 V-J model separated ophthalmopathy from stable hyperthyroidism.

The sequence was collected from a woman aged 25-40 years with Graves' hyperthyroidism. The rearrangement links TRBV15 to TRBJ2-1, with 9 bases identical to TRBD2. The sample taken for sequencing was blood. The CDR3 sequence is CATSRDLSGLAGEQFF. As DNA, the CDR3 is TGTGCCACCAGCAGAGATCTCTCGGGACTAGCCGGTGAGCAGTTCTTC.